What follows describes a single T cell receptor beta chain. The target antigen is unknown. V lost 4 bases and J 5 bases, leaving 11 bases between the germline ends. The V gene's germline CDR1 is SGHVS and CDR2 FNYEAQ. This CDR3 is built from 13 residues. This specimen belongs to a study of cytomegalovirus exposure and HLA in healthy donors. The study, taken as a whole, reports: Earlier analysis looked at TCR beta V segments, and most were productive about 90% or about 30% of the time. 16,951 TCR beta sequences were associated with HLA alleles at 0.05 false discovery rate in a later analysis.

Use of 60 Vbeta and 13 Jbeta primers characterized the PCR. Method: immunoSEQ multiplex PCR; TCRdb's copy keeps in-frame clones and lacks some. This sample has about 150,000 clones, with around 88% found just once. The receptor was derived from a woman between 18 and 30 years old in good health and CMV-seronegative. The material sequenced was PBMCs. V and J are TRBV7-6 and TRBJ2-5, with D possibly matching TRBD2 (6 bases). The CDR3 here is CASSSGLWETQYF. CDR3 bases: TGTGCCAGCAGCTCGGGACTTTGGGAGACCCAGTACTTC.